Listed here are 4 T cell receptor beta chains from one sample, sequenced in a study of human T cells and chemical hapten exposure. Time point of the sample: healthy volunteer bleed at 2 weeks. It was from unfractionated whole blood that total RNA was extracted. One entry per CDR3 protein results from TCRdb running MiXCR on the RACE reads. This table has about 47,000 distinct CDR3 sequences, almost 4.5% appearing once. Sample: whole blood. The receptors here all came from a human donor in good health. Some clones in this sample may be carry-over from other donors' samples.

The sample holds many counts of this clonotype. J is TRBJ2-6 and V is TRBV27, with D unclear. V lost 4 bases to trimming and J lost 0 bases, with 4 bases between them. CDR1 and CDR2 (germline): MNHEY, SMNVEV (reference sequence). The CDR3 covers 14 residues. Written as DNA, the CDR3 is TGTGCCAGCAGTTCAAGCTCTGGGGCCAACGTCCTGACTTTC. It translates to CASSSSSGANVLTF. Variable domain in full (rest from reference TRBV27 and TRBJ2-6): EAQVTQNPRYLITVTGKKLTVTCSQNMNHEYMSWYRQDPGLGLRQIYYSMNVEVTDKGDVPEGYKVSRKEKRNFPLILESPSPNQTSLYFCASSSSSGANVLTFGAGSRLTVL.

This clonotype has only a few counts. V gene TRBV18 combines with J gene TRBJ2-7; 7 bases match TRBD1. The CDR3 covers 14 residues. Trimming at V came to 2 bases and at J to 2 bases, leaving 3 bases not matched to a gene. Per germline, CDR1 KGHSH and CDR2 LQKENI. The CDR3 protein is CASSPRQGPYEQYF. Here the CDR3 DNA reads TGTGCCAGCTCACCAAGACAGGGCCCCTACGAGCAGTACTTC. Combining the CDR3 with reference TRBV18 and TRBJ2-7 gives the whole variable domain NAGVMQNPRHLVRRRGQEARLRCSPMKGHSHVYWYRQLPEEGLKFMVYLQKENIIDESGMPKERFSAEFPKEGPSILRIQQVVRGDSAAYFCASSPRQGPYEQYFGPGTRLTVT.

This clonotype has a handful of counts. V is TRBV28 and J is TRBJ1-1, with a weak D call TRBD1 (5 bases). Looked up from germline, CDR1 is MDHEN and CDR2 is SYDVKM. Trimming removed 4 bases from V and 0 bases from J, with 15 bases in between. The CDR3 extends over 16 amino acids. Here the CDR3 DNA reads TGTGCCAGCAGTTCCTCAGGGATACCTATGAACACTGAAGCTTTCTTT. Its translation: CASSSSGIPMNTEAFF.

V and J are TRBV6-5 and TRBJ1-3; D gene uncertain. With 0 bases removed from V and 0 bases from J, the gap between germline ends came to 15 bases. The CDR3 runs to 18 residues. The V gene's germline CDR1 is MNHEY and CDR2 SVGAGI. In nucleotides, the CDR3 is TGTGCCAGCAGTTACTCGAAGTCCAGCTCCTACTCTGGAAACACCATATATTTT. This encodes CASSYSKSSSYSGNTIYF.